This TCR beta chain comes out of a study of breast tumors, draining lymph nodes, adjacent tissues (dated by TCRdb to about 2016). Context from the whole study: Breast cancer patients provided tumor, adjacent nontumor tissue and axillary lymph nodes, and the study compared the TCR beta repertoires across these three sources. In human breast cancer, the study set out to assess how tumor, surrounding tissue and draining lymph node repertoires relate to one another and whether T cells might be exchanged between them.

Concerning this clonotype itself: Its antigen is not yet known. Base qualities are not provided; no much larger clone lies one nucleotide away.

TCRdb records Illumina HiSeq 2000 as the sequencer. Multiplex PCR amplification was used to build the TCR beta chain libraries. The amplified TCR beta chain products were analyzed by high-throughput sequencing. In TCRdb, the public reads were trimmed at Q25 with fastp and aligned with MiXCR, with productive beta chains retained. Each entry merges the rows of one CDR3 protein and shows their most common DNA and genes. The sample table contains roughly 80,000 distinct CDR3 sequences; only one count was recorded for roughly 19% of them. About 2.5% of the sample is held by the ten biggest clonotypes. V and J are trimmed by 6 bases and 6 bases, and the gene matches miss 12 bases of the junction. The germline V gene encodes CDR1 MNHEY and CDR2 SVGAGI. CDR3 length: 15 amino acids, cysteine to phenylalanine. Only the CDR3 DNA is retained, 45 bases long and in frame from the first base. The lymph node samples were taken from the axillary draining lymph nodes of breast cancer patients.

What the authors observed across the whole study: Tumor T-cell repertoires showed less diversity than lymph node repertoires and more diversity than nontumor tissue repertoires, and tumor T-cell repertoires showed preferential V and J gene usage. A scenario in which most tumor T cells derive from the lymph node and then expand within tumor tissue was judged to be consistent with the data. The study presented the conclusion that tumor T cells originate in lymph nodes as consistent with a hypothesis, not as something directly demonstrated. In luminal-like breast cancer, tumor and nontumor tissue repertoires resembled each other significantly more than in basal-like breast cancer.

Input material: axillary lymph node tissue. The origin of this receptor is a female donor with breast cancer. Some clones in this sample may be carry-over from other donors' samples. Rearrangement joined TRBV6-5 to TRBJ2-7, and TRBD1 aligns with 9 junction nucleotides. CDR3 protein: CASRLSGTGRIEQYF. The nucleotide sequence is TGTGCCAGCAGATTATCCGGGACAGGGAGAATCGAGCAGTACTTC.